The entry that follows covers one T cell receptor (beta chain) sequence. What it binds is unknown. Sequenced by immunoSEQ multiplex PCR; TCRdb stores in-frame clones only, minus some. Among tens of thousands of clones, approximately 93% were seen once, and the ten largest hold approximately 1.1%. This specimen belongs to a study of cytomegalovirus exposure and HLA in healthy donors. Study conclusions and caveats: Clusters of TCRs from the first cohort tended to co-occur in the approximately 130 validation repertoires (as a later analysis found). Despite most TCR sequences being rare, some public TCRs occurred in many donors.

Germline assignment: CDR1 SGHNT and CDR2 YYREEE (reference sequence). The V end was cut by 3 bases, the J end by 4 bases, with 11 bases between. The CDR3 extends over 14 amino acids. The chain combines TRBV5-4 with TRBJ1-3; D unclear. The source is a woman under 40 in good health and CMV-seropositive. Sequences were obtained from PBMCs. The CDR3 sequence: CASSYSRPGNTIYF. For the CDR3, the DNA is TGTGCCAGCAGCTACTCCAGGCCGGGAAACACCATATATTTT.